This TCR beta chain comes out of a study of shared clonotypes between healthy human individuals. Findings and limits, study-wide: Across a handful of donors, naive CD4 shared approximately 4.5%, naive CD8 more than 3%, memory CD4 roughly 2.4%, memory CD8 0.4%. In the sorted subsets, rarefaction showed sequencing was incomplete despite large depth. The generation probabilities recorded for non-shared clonotypes fell below those of clonotypes shared by all four donors.

Assay runs were performed at deep level. Clones were read by immunoSEQ multiplex PCR, and TCRdb kept only the in-frame ones, dropping some. This table has around 2,000,000 clones, about 95% appearing once. Naive CD8 cells comprised CD45RO-negative, CCR7-positively selected cells, excluding terminally differentiated effector memory CD45RA+ cells. CDR1 SNHLY and CDR2 FYNNEI come from the germline V gene. The CDR3 sequence is 16 residues long. The V gene end was trimmed by 3 bases and the J gene end by 3 bases; junction bases not matched to a gene: 7. This clone was found once. The antigen remains unidentified.

J is TRBJ1-3 and V is TRBV2; TRBD1 agrees at 8 bases. This TCR was recovered from a young man in good health. Specimen: naive CD8+ T cells sorted from blood. The CDR3 coding sequence is TGTGCCAGCAGTGAGTCCCCAGGGGGCTTTGGAAACACCATATATTTT. It specifies CASSESPGGFGNTIYF.